The next 10 T cell receptor beta chains were all read from a single sample in a study of shared clonotypes between healthy human individuals (dated by TCRdb to between 2020 and 2021). Library preparation employed the immunoSEQ multiplex PCR assay. Entries here come from immuneACCESS through TCRdb and include only in-frame sequences with V and J called. Some clones fail to appear in such tables; in the studies checked, an unresolved V gene covers under half of the shortfall, and the cause of the remainder is unknown. For this sample there are around 2.3 million clones; around 95% appear just once. The biggest ten clones account for more than 0.1% of the sample. The sample was naive CD4+ T cells sorted from blood. The cell subset or site label of this sample denotes: CD45RA+ positively selected. These receptors originate from a man between 18 and 35 years old in good health.

The chain has TRBV7-9 and TRBJ1-1; D perhaps matches TRBD1 (6 bases). V lost 2 bases, J lost 5 bases, and 15 bases lay in between. Per germline, CDR1 SEHNR and CDR2 FQNEAQ (reference sequence). This CDR3 has 15 residues. As DNA, the CDR3 is TGTGCCAGCAGCTTAATGGGGGCCCCGGAGACTGAAGCTTTCTTT. Amino acids: CASSLMGAPETEAFF.

V and J are TRBV30 and TRBJ1-1; D gene uncertain. The germline gives CDR1 GTSNPN, CDR2 SVGIG (reference sequence). Trimming left V 2 bases short and J 10 bases short, with 11 bases between. The CDR3 runs to 11 residues. This chain's CDR3 is CAWSLSETAFF. DNA of the CDR3: TGTGCCTGGAGTCTATCGGAGACAGCTTTCTTT.

The genes are TRBV10-3 and TRBJ2-7; 8 bases are a match to TRBD2. The CDR3 has 14 residues. Per germline, CDR1 ENHRY and CDR2 SYGVKD. The J segment lost 4 bases and the V segment lost 3 bases, leaving 5 bases of the junction unmatched. CDR3 protein: CAISDMSGSYEQYF. CDR3 nucleotide sequence: TGTGCCATCAGTGATATGAGCGGGAGTTACGAGCAGTACTTC.

This chain links TRBV6-1 with TRBJ2-2; TRBD1 or TRBD2 may be the D gene (5 bases each). Trimming stripped 6 bases from V and 6 bases from J, with 8 bases between. From germline, CDR1 is MNHNS and CDR2 SASEGT. This CDR3 comprises 12 residues. This chain's CDR3 is CASRRGAGELFF. DNA for the CDR3: TGTGCCAGCAGGAGGGGAGCCGGGGAGCTGTTTTTT.

This clone was observed a few times. V and J are TRBV28 and TRBJ1-5; TRBD1 matches 8 bases. V was pared by 2 bases and J by 5 bases, with 8 bases of the junction left unmatched. CDR1 MDHEN and CDR2 SYDVKM come from the germline V gene. The CDR3 runs 16 residues. The CDR3 bases are TGTGCCAGCAGTTTAGGTGCAGGACAGGGTCATCAGCCCCAGCATTTT. It encodes CASSLGAGQGHQPQHF. Supplemented by reference TRBV28 and TRBJ1-5, the full variable domain reads DVKVTQSSRYLVKRTGEKVFLECVQDMDHENMFWYRQDPGLGLRLIYFSYDVKMKEKGDIPEGYSVSREKKERFSLILESASTNQTSMYLCASSLGAGQGHQPQHFGDGTRLSIL.

This chain links TRBV30 with TRBJ2-2; no firm D call. Germline V CDR1 and CDR2: GTSNPN, SVGIG (reference sequence). The V end was cut by 2 bases, the J end by 3 bases, with 25 bases between. The CDR3 sequence is 19 residues long. CDR3 bases: TGTGCCTGGAGTACCCATCCAAAACGGCGGCATCGAGACACCGGGGAGCTGTTTTTT. Protein: CAWSTHPKRRHRDTGELFF.

V gene TRBV6-5 combines with J gene TRBJ2-1; D ambiguous. V was shortened by 5 bases and J by 6 bases, with 8 bases between the two germline ends. The CDR3 is 12 residues long. Looked up from germline, CDR1 is MNHEY and CDR2 is SVGAGI. CDR3 in amino acids: CASSNRINEQFF. CDR3 nucleotides: TGTGCCAGCAGTAACAGAATCAATGAGCAGTTCTTC.

The chain is built from TRBV6-4 and TRBJ1-2; tentative D call: TRBD1 (5 bases). V was cut by 2 bases and J by 4 bases, with 17 bases left in between. This CDR3 spans 16 amino acids. Germline loops: CDR1 MRHNA, CDR2 SNTAGT. CDR3 DNA: TGTGCCAGCAGTGACCCGGGGCGGCCAGCAGGCTATGGCTACACCTTC. Translated: CASSDPGRPAGYGYTF.

V and J are TRBV2 and TRBJ1-5; the D is unclear. The CDR3 sequence is 15 residues long. CDR1 SNHLY and CDR2 FYNNEI come from the germline V gene. V dropped 3 bases and J dropped 0 bases, with 9 bases sitting between them. The CDR3 DNA reads as TGTGCCAGCAGTGATTCCGGGAATAGCAATCAGCCCCAGCATTTT. Residues: CASSDSGNSNQPQHF.

The chain joins TRBV18 to TRBJ1-1; 8 bases map to TRBD1. The junction had 10 bases not matched to a gene; V was cut back by 3 bases and J by 7 bases. Germline-derived CDR1 and CDR2 are KGHSH and LQKENI. The CDR3 is 15 residues long. The CDR3 DNA sequence: TGTGCCAGCTCACCTTCTCAGGGGGCTCTCGGTGAAGCTTTCTTT. This translates into CASSPSQGALGEAFF.